One sample yielded the 8 T cell receptor beta chains listed below, sequenced in a study of control samples from healthy donors and cancer patients. TCRdb's table, derived via immunoSEQ multiplex PCR, lists solely in-frame clones and lacks some. The table includes approximately 170,000 clones, around nine tenths detected once. The sample was blood. The receptors were gathered from a woman aged 25-40 years in good health.

The chain combines TRBV7-3 with TRBJ1-3; D is unresolved. V gave up 1 base and J gave up 2 bases, with 9 bases separating them. CDR1 is SGHTA, CDR2 FQGTGA, per germline. There are 15 residues in the CDR3. In nucleotides, the CDR3 is TGTGCCAGCAGCTTAATGGGGATCCCTGGAAACACCATATATTTT. Protein sequence: CASSLMGIPGNTIYF.

The CDR3 region is CASSPPDSTDTQYF. CDR3 sequence (DNA): TGTGCCAGCAGCCCACCCGATTCCACAGATACGCAGTATTTT. The chain is built from TRBV6-2 or TRBV6-3 and TRBJ2-3; D unresolved. The V end was cut by 6 bases, the J end by 2 bases, with 12 bases between. The germline CDR1 and CDR2 sequences are MNHEY and SVGEGT. CDR3 length equals 14 residues.

The chain is built from TRBV29-1 and TRBJ2-5; TRBD1 agrees at 9 bases. Unmatched junction bases numbered 4, after V lost 6 bases and J lost 5 bases. CDR1 SQVTM and CDR2 ANQGSEA come from the germline V gene. The CDR3 extends over 12 amino acids. The CDR3 DNA sequence: TGCAGCGTAGGACAGGGGCTGGAGACCCAGTACTTC. Translated, it gives CSVGQGLETQYF.

The chain combines TRBV30 with TRBJ1-2; unclear D gene. Germline CDR1 and CDR2: GTSNPN and SVGIG (reference sequence). There are 11 residues in the CDR3. CDR3 nucleotides: TGTGCGAGACCATCGGAGGGTGGCTACACCTTC. This translates into CARPSEGGYTF.

The genes are TRBV29-1 and TRBJ1-2; 7 nucleotides agree with TRBD1. The germline CDR1 and CDR2 sequences are SQVTM and ANQGSEA. The trim removed 4 bases at V and 5 bases at J, leaving 10 bases unmatched. The CDR3 length is 14 residues. The DNA for the CDR3 is TGCAGCGTTGCAGAACAGGGGAGTTTTTATGGCTACACCTTC. The encoded protein is CSVAEQGSFYGYTF.

The chain uses TRBV30 and TRBJ1-3, with TRBD1 matching 10 bases. Germline CDR1 and CDR2: GTSNPN and SVGIG (reference sequence). There are 18 residues in the CDR3. Trimming cost V 3 bases and J 0 bases; bases outside gene matches: 11. The DNA of the CDR3 is TGTGCCTGGAGGGGTTGGACAGGGGGAACCCTCTCTGGAAACACCATATATTTT. Translating gives CAWRGWTGGTLSGNTIYF.

V and J are TRBV7-3 and TRBJ2-3, with D possibly TRBD1 on 5 matching bases. V was trimmed by 6 bases and J by 2 bases, leaving 15 bases between them. The germline V gene encodes CDR1 SGHTA and CDR2 FQGTGA. The CDR3 spans 15 residues. CDR3 region: CASSSNPGITDTQYF. DNA for the CDR3: TGTGCCAGCAGTTCTAACCCAGGGATCACAGATACGCAGTATTTT.

This clone has a single count. The rearrangement uses TRBV2 and TRBJ1-5; maybe TRBD1 (6 bases). V was clipped by 8 bases and J by 3 bases, with 11 bases between them. The CDR3 covers 13 residues. Germline-derived CDR1 and CDR2 are SNHLY and FYNNEI. CDR3 amino acids: CASHRAYNQPQHF. The CDR3 coding sequence is TGTGCCAGCCACAGGGCGTACAATCAGCCCCAGCATTTT.